This T cell receptor (beta chain) is from a study of regulatory T cells in long-lasting Graves disease. Sequencing libraries for TCR beta were prepared with iRepertoire HTBI primers and Arm-PCR of CDR3 regions. Each CDR3 protein gets one entry after TCRdb re-called the multiplex PCR reads with MiXCR. The repertoire holds a few hundred thousand distinct CDR3 sequences, with roughly 12% as singletons. The V gene's germline CDR1 is MDHEN and CDR2 SYDVKM. This CDR3 region has 12 residues. V was shortened by 6 bases and J by 2 bases, with 8 bases between the two germline ends. Time point reported: newly diagnosed GD, antithyroid drugs for less than 3 months. PBMC RNA served as the TCR library source. Whole-study results and caveats: Analyses excluded thyroid tissue, covering peripheral blood alone.

A note on this clonotype: Its specificity is unknown. With a much larger clone just one base away, this may be a read error.

The same specimen was also included in a second study, on T cells in Graves' hyperthyroidism and ophthalmopathy. As that report states: The study enrolled patients aged 18 to 65 with newly diagnosed hyperthyroidism of under 2 months' duration. The majority of expanded thyroid clonotypes above 0.001 also appeared in blood.

This chain joins TRBV28 and TRBJ2-7; D uncertain. Sequencing used peripheral blood mononuclear cells (PBMCs), obtained at new diagnosis, from a patient treated with antithyroid drugs. The TCR originated in a woman under 30 with Graves disease. The CDR3 spells CASRSGPYEQYV. The CDR3 DNA follows: TGTGCCAGCAGATCCGGGCCCTACGAGCAGTACGTC.